The rows below give T cell receptor beta chains drawn from one sample of a study of cytomegalovirus exposure and HLA in healthy donors. Some clones are missing from TCRdb's copy, which holds only in-frame ones; the method was immunoSEQ multiplex PCR. The data show about 120,000 clones, with roughly 69% seen just once and 8.5% to 9.5% held by the top ten. Sequencing input: PBMCs. These receptors were obtained from a woman aged 40 to 50 in good health and CMV-seropositive. CDR3s include the opening cysteine and the closing phenylalanine or tryptophan. D genes are given only for firm matches. Size tells how often a clone was seen (once, few, many) or the class of an expanded clone, and some rows leave it out.

CDR3aa | CDR3nt | j_gene | abundance | v_gene | d_gene
CSVDGITGATEAFF | TGCAGCGTCGATGGGATCACAGGGGCGACTGAAGCTTTCTTT | TRBJ1-1 | NA | TRBV29-1 | TRBD1
CSVDILSGTAYEQYF | TGCAGCGTTGATATCCTGTCCGGGACAGCATACGAGCAGTACTTC | TRBJ2-7 | few | TRBV29-1 | TRBD1
CSVAGSGSSYNEQFF | TGCAGCGTTGCGGGCAGCGGGAGCTCCTACAATGAGCAGTTCTTC | TRBJ2-1 | NA | TRBV29-1 | TRBD2
CASSTQTSGMGSLRYGQYF | TGTGCCAGTAGTACCCAGACTAGCGGGATGGGCTCGCTACGATATGGGCAGTACTTC | TRBJ2-7 | few | TRBV19 | TRBD2
CSVGPPDRGTQYF | TGCAGCGTTGGCCCTCCCGACCGCGGTACGCAGTATTTT | TRBJ2-3 | few | TRBV29-1 | NA
CASRPRTGGNTIYF | TGTGCCAGTAGACCGCGGACAGGCGGAAACACCATATATTTT | TRBJ1-3 | NA | TRBV19 | TRBD1
CASSQEQGDMNTEAFF | TGTGCCAGCAGTCAGGAACAGGGGGACATGAACACTGAAGCTTTCTTT | TRBJ1-1 | NA | TRBV27 | TRBD1
CSSSYMGVTEYQHGYTF | TGTTCCAGCAGCTATATGGGCGTAACCGAATACCAGCATGGCTACACCTTC | TRBJ1-2 | NA | TRBV7-9 | NA
CASSLSDTSGSQLLETQYF | TGCGCCAGCAGCTTGTCCGATACTAGCGGGAGTCAACTACTGGAGACCCAGTACTTC | TRBJ2-5 | NA | TRBV5-1 | TRBD2
CASSSIRDITDTQYF | TGCGCCAGCAGCTCCATCCGGGACATCACAGATACGCAGTATTTT | TRBJ2-3 | NA | TRBV5-1 | NA
CASTPRGEGTEAFF | TGCGCCAGCACCCCACGGGGAGAGGGCACTGAAGCTTTCTTT | TRBJ1-1 | NA | TRBV4-1 | NA
CASSPTGDTEAFF | TGTGCCAGCAGTCCTACAGGGGACACTGAAGCTTTCTTT | TRBJ1-1 | once | TRBV25-1 | TRBD1
CASSQVSRAIEQYF | TGTGCCAGCAGCCAAGTATCCAGGGCCATCGAGCAGTACTTC | TRBJ2-7 | NA | TRBV14 | NA
CASNMRGPLWGYTF | TGTGCCAGCAACATGAGAGGGCCCCTCTGGGGCTACACCTTC | TRBJ1-2 | NA | TRBV28 | NA
CASSFASSGAYEQYF | TGTGCCAGCAGTTTTGCGTCTAGCGGGGCGTACGAGCAGTACTTC | TRBJ2-7 | NA | TRBV27 | TRBD2
CASSRGSNQPQHF | TGTGCCAGCAGTAGGGGTAGCAATCAGCCCCAGCATTTT | TRBJ1-5 | once | TRBV2 | NA
CASRPRQGATEAFF | TGTGCCAGCAGACCGCGACAGGGGGCCACTGAAGCTTTCTTT | TRBJ1-1 | NA | TRBV6-5 | TRBD1
CASKDRYSNQPQHF | TGTGCCAGCAAGGACAGATATAGCAATCAGCCCCAGCATTTT | TRBJ1-5 | NA | TRBV27 | NA
CASSPGTSGPNTGELFF | TGTGCCAGCTCACCGGGCACTAGCGGTCCGAACACCGGGGAGCTGTTTTTT | TRBJ2-2 | once | TRBV18 | TRBD2
CASSPNQETQYF | TGTGCCAGCAGTCCTAATCAAGAGACCCAGTACTTC | TRBJ2-5 | NA | TRBV9 | NA
CASRRDRDRQPQHF | TGTGCCAGTAGGCGAGACAGGGACCGACAGCCCCAGCATTTT | TRBJ1-5 | NA | TRBV19 | TRBD1
CASSISQGWTEAFF | TGTGCCAGTAGTATAAGTCAGGGATGGACTGAAGCTTTCTTT | TRBJ1-1 | few | TRBV19 | NA
CASSPYSNTEAFF | TGTGCCAGCAGTCCGTACTCGAACACTGAAGCTTTCTTT | TRBJ1-1 | NA | TRBV27 | NA
CASSQGGRTSGIYEQYF | TGCGCCAGCAGCCAAGGAGGTCGGACTAGCGGCATTTACGAGCAGTACTTC | TRBJ2-7 | NA | TRBV4-3 | TRBD2
CSVDPRNTEAFF | TGCAGCGTTGACCCCCGGAACACTGAAGCTTTCTTT | TRBJ1-1 | NA | TRBV29-1 | NA
CASSQEWQARSPLHF | TGCGCCAGCAGCCAAGAGTGGCAGGCGCGATCACCCCTCCACTTT | TRBJ1-6 | NA | TRBV4-1 | NA